The rows below give T cell receptor beta chains drawn from one sample of a study of blood T cell repertoires in COVID-19. The assay was immunoSEQ multiplex PCR, and TCRdb's table has in-frame clones only and misses some. In the table there are more than 45,000 clones, approximately 80% of which are singletons. Sequenced: peripheral blood. The source is a human donor in a cohort sampled during active COVID-19. CDR3s include the opening cysteine and the closing phenylalanine or tryptophan. The D gene is left open where the match is weak. Size values are once, few and many counts, or a class for expanded clones, and some rows have none.

d_call	v_call	j_call	clone_size	cdr3_aa	cdr3_nt
NA	TRBV19	TRBJ1-3	NA	CASSKDRSSGNTIYF	TGTGCCAGTAGTAAAGACAGGTCCTCTGGAAACACCATATATTTT
NA	TRBV9	TRBJ2-1	once	CASSVAGLDSNEQFF	TGTGCCAGCAGCGTAGCAGGGCTCGACTCCAATGAGCAGTTCTTC
NA	TRBV6-6	TRBJ2-1	NA	CASSYEGFGDEQFF	TGTGCCAGCAGTTACGAGGGCTTCGGTGATGAGCAGTTCTTC
TRBD1	TRBV27	TRBJ1-1	NA	CASSLWQGAMNTEAFF	TGTGCCAGCAGTTTATGGCAGGGGGCTATGAACACTGAAGCTTTCTTT
NA	TRBV2	TRBJ2-3	few	CASSVGLQTQYF	TGTGCCAGCAGTGTCGGACTCCAGACGCAGTATTTT
TRBD1	TRBV7-2	TRBJ1-5	once	CASSLVGGASNQPQHF	TGTGCCAGCAGCTTAGTAGGGGGCGCGAGCAATCAGCCCCAGCATTTT
NA	TRBV5-8	TRBJ1-2	few	CASSLAPGLSGYTF	TGTGCCAGCAGCTTGGCCCCAGGACTGTCGGGCTACACCTTC
TRBD1	TRBV6-6	TRBJ2-7	NA	CASSPDRGRIYEQYF	TGTGCCAGCAGTCCAGACAGGGGGCGCATCTACGAGCAGTACTTC
NA	TRBV6-5	TRBJ1-1	few	CASMTPGNTEAFF	TGTGCCAGCATGACTCCGGGAAACACTGAAGCTTTCTTT
TRBD1	TRBV4-3	TRBJ2-2	NA	CASSLSEQGAAGELFF	TGCGCCAGCAGCCTTAGTGAACAGGGGGCGGCCGGGGAGCTGTTTTTT
TRBD1	TRBV7-2	TRBJ1-5	NA	CASSLGGQGHQPQHF	TGTGCCAGCAGCTTGGGGGGACAGGGCCATCAGCCCCAGCATTTT
TRBD2	TRBV18	TRBJ2-1	NA	CASSPLAGAYNEQFF	TGTGCCAGCTCACCCCTAGCGGGAGCCTACAATGAGCAGTTCTTC
TRBD1	TRBV6-5	TRBJ2-7	NA	CASSYYSGTGPVEQYF	TGTGCCAGCAGTTATTACTCCGGGACAGGGCCTGTAGAGCAGTACTTC
NA	TRBV12-5	TRBJ2-7	NA	CASGPPGTLSYEQYF	TGTGCTAGTGGCCCCCCCGGGACACTCTCCTACGAGCAGTACTTC
TRBD2	TRBV7-2	TRBJ2-1	NA	CASSPRTGGYNEQFF	TGTGCCAGCAGCCCCCGAACGGGGGGTTACAATGAGCAGTTCTTC
NA	TRBV19	TRBJ1-2	NA	CAARGYGYTF	TGTGCCGCGCGGGGTTATGGCTACACCTTC
TRBD1	TRBV27	TRBJ2-7	NA	CASSPGTGPPGGYEQYF	TGTGCCAGCAGTCCCGGGACAGGCCCACCTGGGGGGTACGAGCAGTACTTC
NA	TRBV6-5	TRBJ1-4	NA	CASSQDTENEKLFF	TGTGCCAGCAGCCAGGACACTGAAAATGAAAAACTGTTTTTT
NA	TRBV2	TRBJ2-5	NA	CASSGWGQGKVSQETQYF	TGTGCCAGCAGTGGCTGGGGGCAGGGGAAGGTTTCGCAAGAGACCCAGTACTTC
TRBD1	TRBV18	TRBJ2-7	NA	CASSPQGVSYEQYF	TGTGCCAGCTCCCCCCAGGGGGTCTCGTACGAGCAGTACTTC
NA	TRBV25-1	TRBJ2-7	NA	CASSDYLEYEQYF	TGTGCCAGCAGTGATTATTTAGAATACGAGCAGTACTTC
NA	TRBV18	TRBJ1-2	NA	CASRTDSVGSYTF	TGTGCCAGCCGCACCGATAGTGTCGGGAGCTACACCTTC
NA	TRBV9	TRBJ2-3	once	CASSVGQFTDTQYF	TGTGCCAGCAGCGTGGGACAATTCACAGATACGCAGTATTTT
NA	TRBV28	TRBJ2-2	NA	CASDRGTGELFF	TGTGCCAGTGACCGGGGGACCGGGGAGCTGTTTTTT
NA	TRBV11-2	TRBJ2-5	NA	CASSYRVFQETQYF	TGTGCCAGCAGCTACAGGGTTTTCCAAGAGACCCAGTACTTC
TRBD1	TRBV28	TRBJ1-2	NA	CASSSGGQGAPNYGYTF	TGTGCCAGCAGTTCAGGGGGACAGGGGGCGCCGAACTATGGCTACACCTTC
NA	TRBV11-3	TRBJ2-1	once	CASSLGGSFAEQFF	TGTGCCAGCAGCTTAGGGGGCTCCTTCGCTGAGCAGTTCTTC
TRBD1	TRBV10-3	TRBJ1-5	NA	CAISNDRGNQPQHF	TGTGCCATCAGCAACGACAGGGGCAATCAGCCCCAGCATTTT
TRBD2	TRBV24-1	TRBJ2-1	NA	CATSDSGTSGDNEQFF	TGTGCCACCAGTGATTCCGGGACTAGCGGGGACAATGAGCAGTTCTTC
TRBD2	TRBV5-1	TRBJ2-1	NA	CASSSRLAGGPLINEQFF	TGCGCCAGCAGCTCCCGACTAGCGGGAGGGCCTTTAATAAATGAGCAGTTCTTC
TRBD1	TRBV10-2	TRBJ1-5	NA	CASTETGRNQPQHF	TGCGCCAGCACCGAGACAGGGCGTAATCAGCCCCAGCATTTT
NA	TRBV12-5	TRBJ2-5	NA	CASGFSGITRTQYF	TGTGCTAGTGGTTTTTCCGGGATAACCAGGACCCAGTACTTC
TRBD2	TRBV7-2	TRBJ2-5	NA	CASSPAGLAGGRETQYF	TGTGCCAGCAGCCCGGCGGGACTAGCGGGGGGTAGGGAGACCCAGTACTTC
NA	TRBV6-6	TRBJ2-7	NA	CASSPRQLYEQYF	TGTGCCAGCAGTCCCAGACAACTCTACGAGCAGTACTTC
TRBD2	TRBV7-6	TRBJ2-3	NA	CASSPRGVAGGISDTQYF	TGTGCCAGCAGCCCCCGGGGTGTAGCGGGGGGAATATCGGATACGCAGTATTTT
NA	TRBV29-1	TRBJ2-1	NA	CSVEGGAGRLRGEQFF	TGCAGCGTTGAAGGGGGAGCAGGACGGCTACGGGGTGAGCAGTTCTTC
TRBD2	TRBV10-1	TRBJ2-2	NA	CASTQTGLAGAFGTGELFF	TGCGCCAGCACTCAAACGGGACTAGCGGGAGCCTTTGGCACCGGGGAGCTGTTTTTT